Shown below are 12 T cell receptor beta chains from a single sample sequenced in a study of blood T cell repertoires in COVID-19. Measured with immunoSEQ multiplex PCR; TCRdb has only the in-frame clones, and not every one. In the table there are approximately 270,000 clones, about 85% of which are singletons. Material: peripheral blood. These receptors all come from a human donor with COVID-19, enrolled during active disease. The donor label of this sample is uncertain.

The chain joins TRBV3-1 (or the pseudogene TRBV3-2) to TRBJ1-2; D is possibly TRBD1 (6 bases). CDR3 length: 16 amino acids. V lost 4 bases, J lost 3 bases, and 18 bases lay in between. The germline CDR1 and CDR2 sequences are LGHDT and YNNKEL (reference sequence). The chain's CDR3 is CASSPYTRTEDYGYTF. CDR3 in DNA: TGTGCCAGCAGCCCATACACCAGGACAGAAGACTATGGCTACACCTTC.

The chain joins TRBV6-2 or TRBV6-3 to TRBJ2-5; a weak D match, TRBD2 (6 bases). Germline V gives CDR1 MNHEY, CDR2 SVGEGT. V was shortened by 2 bases and J by 1 base, with 14 bases between the two germline ends. CDR3 length: 16 residues. CDR3 DNA sequence: TGTGCCAGCAGTTACACCCTAGGCGGGACCCAAGAGACCCAGTACTTC. Protein sequence: CASSYTLGGTQETQYF.

This CDR3 is CSVVTATTADTQYF. CDR3 coding DNA: TGCAGCGTTGTAACGGCTACCACAGCAGATACGCAGTATTTT. The chain has TRBV29-1 and TRBJ2-3; D unresolved. Germline values: CDR1 SQVTM, CDR2 ANQGSEA. This CDR3 spans 14 amino acids. V lost 4 bases and J 4 bases, leaving 15 bases between the germline ends.

The table lists this clone with a count of one. The genes are TRBV18 and TRBJ2-5, with TRBD2 matching 8 bases. Germline V gene lookup returns CDR1 KGHSH and CDR2 LQKENI. The ends lost 5 bases at V and 2 bases at J; junction bases unmatched: 7. The CDR3 has 15 amino acids. CDR3 DNA sequence: TGTGCCAGCTCATCAGATCCGGGAGGGCAAGAGACCCAGTACTTC. It encodes CASSSDPGGQETQYF. Full variable domain (remainder filled in from reference TRBV18 and TRBJ2-5): NAGVMQNPRHLVRRRGQEARLRCSPMKGHSHVYWYRQLPEEGLKFMVYLQKENIIDESGMPKERFSAEFPKEGPSILRIQQVVRGDSAAYFCASSSDPGGQETQYFGPGTRLLVL.

The chain employs TRBV25-1 and TRBJ1-6, with TRBD1 matching 8 bases. V shed 2 bases, J shed 0 bases, and the junction held 0 bases outside the gene matches. The CDR3 runs to 16 residues. Per the germline V gene, CDR1 is MGHDK and CDR2 is SYGVNS. The CDR3: CASSETGGSYNSPLHF. The DNA of the CDR3 is TGTGCCAGCAGTGAAACAGGGGGCTCCTATAATTCACCCCTCCACTTT.

This chain uses TRBV18 with TRBJ2-5; D may be TRBD2 (6 bases). This CDR3 contains 14 residues. Germline V CDR1 and CDR2: KGHSH, LQKENI. V was trimmed by 1 base and J by 1 base, leaving 7 bases between them. The CDR3 bases are TGTGCCAGCTCACCACGCGGGGCCCAAGAGACCCAGTACTTC. This sequence encodes CASSPRGAQETQYF. The full variable domain, rest sourced from reference TRBV18 and TRBJ2-5, is NAGVMQNPRHLVRRRGQEARLRCSPMKGHSHVYWYRQLPEEGLKFMVYLQKENIIDESGMPKERFSAEFPKEGPSILRIQQVVRGDSAAYFCASSPRGAQETQYFGPGTRLLVL.

This rearrangement joins TRBV11-2 to TRBJ1-1; no firm D call. This CDR3 is 13 amino acids long. CDR1 SGHAT and CDR2 FQNNGV come from the germline V gene. V lost 1 base and J 7 bases, leaving 10 bases between the germline ends. CDR3 amino acids: CASSLGRLSEAFF. CDR3 bases: TGTGCCAGCAGCTTAGGGAGGTTGAGTGAAGCTTTCTTT.

The chain uses TRBV28 and TRBJ2-3, with 11 bases that match TRBD2. The J segment lost 6 bases and the V segment lost 6 bases, leaving 14 bases of the junction unmatched. The CDR3 is 17 residues long. Germline assignment: CDR1 MDHEN and CDR2 SYDVKM. In DNA form, the CDR3 reads TGTGCCAGCAGCCCCTACTATCTAGCGGGAGGCGAGGATACGCAGTATTTT. Translation: CASSPYYLAGGEDTQYF.

The V and J genes are TRBV28 and TRBJ2-5; D unresolved. Between the trimmed V and J ends, which lost 5 bases and 0 bases, there was a span of 10 bases. CDR1 is MDHEN and CDR2 is SYDVKM in the germline V gene. CDR3 length: 14 residues. CDR3 in DNA: TGTGCCAGCAGTCCCCAAACTAACCAAGAGACCCAGTACTTC. The encoded protein is CASSPQTNQETQYF. The full variable domain, rest sourced from reference TRBV28 and TRBJ2-5, is DVKVTQSSRYLVKRTGEKVFLECVQDMDHENMFWYRQDPGLGLRLIYFSYDVKMKEKGDIPEGYSVSREKKERFSLILESASTNQTSMYLCASSPQTNQETQYFGPGTRLLVL.

This clone was observed a single time. This chain links TRBV20-1 with TRBJ1-1; 9 bases agree with TRBD1. V trimming: 3 bases; J trimming: 1 base; junction bases outside the gene matches: 3. CDR1 is DFQATT, CDR2 SNEGSKA, per germline (reference sequence). This CDR3 has 14 residues. CDR3 sequence (DNA): TGCAGTGCTAGTCTGGGACAGGGGAACACTGAAGCTTTCTTT. Amino acids: CSASLGQGNTEAFF.

The J gene is TRBJ1-1, the V gene TRBV9; D gene ambiguous. CDR3 length equals 15 residues. Germline V gives CDR1 SGDLS, CDR2 YYNGEE. Trimming took 4 bases from V and 1 from J, leaving 14 bases between them. The CDR3 nucleotides read TGTGCCAGCAGCCCAGGAGGGCAGCCGAACACTGAAGCTTTCTTT. Its translation is CASSPGGQPNTEAFF.

The chain joins TRBV29-1 to TRBJ2-7; D might be TRBD2 (5 bases). Germline loops: CDR1 SQVTM, CDR2 ANQGSEA. The CDR3 totals 13 residues. The V gene lost 7 bases and the J gene lost 5 bases, with 18 bases spanning the gap. The CDR3 is CSAIKGGRNEQYF. The DNA of the CDR3 is TGCAGCGCCATTAAAGGAGGAAGGAACGAGCAGTACTTC.